This T cell receptor beta chain was recovered during a study of cytomegalovirus exposure and HLA in healthy donors. CDR1 and CDR2 from the germline V gene are MNHEY and SVGAGI. The ends lost 4 bases at V and 9 bases at J; junction bases unmatched: 6. The CDR3 extends over 14 amino acids. With 60 Vbeta and 13 Jbeta primers, the PCR was carried out. Assay: immunoSEQ multiplex PCR; the TCRdb copy retains only in-frame clones and omits some. The sample holds roughly 160,000 clones; 65% to 90% are singletons and the top ten take about 11%. The receptor was isolated from a man aged 50 to 59 in good health and CMV-seropositive. Sequencing was performed on PBMCs. This chain links TRBV6-5 with TRBJ1-6; 7 bases fit TRBD1. The CDR3 here is CASSFRQGSSPLHF. DNA for the CDR3: TGTGCCAGCAGTTTTCGACAGGGAAGTTCACCCCTCCACTTT.